This T cell receptor (beta chain) was observed in a study of T-cell memory formation after mild COVID-19 (dated by TCRdb to 2020 to 2022). In terms of the full investigation: Most TCR sequence clusters were specific to one of the two donors. The cohort comprised two young, previously healthy adult volunteers, one female and one male. In two donors, T-cell clones that expanded and contracted after mild COVID-19 were tracked by sequencing TCRalpha and TCRbeta repertoires over time.

The CDR3 contains 14 residues, cysteine and phenylalanine counted. Just the 42-base CDR3 DNA is kept, in frame starting at base 1. Looking up the germline V gene (reference sequence) yields CDR1 PRHDT and CDR2 FYEKMQ. V sheds 4 bases and J sheds 3 bases, leaving 12 bases between their ends. Study-wide conclusions, independent of this receptor: Contracting CD4+ clones turned up mainly in the CM and EM memory subsets, whereas EMRA was where CD8+ clones were enriched. SARS-CoV-2 specificity of the second-wave clones peaking on day 37 was not confirmed. Clones that contracted from day 15 to 85 showed balanced CD4/CD8 phenotypes, whereas a second wave of clones that expanded from day 15 to 37 leaned towards CD4+. Only two mild cases were covered in the study, and larger cohorts including severe cases with pre-infection samples were considered necessary. Some responding clones were detected in pre-infection memory, which suggested that pre-existing cross-reactive memory T cells had joined the SARS-CoV-2 response.

Ficoll-Paque density gradient centrifugation was used to isolate PBMCs. Reads for this sample came from an Illumina NovaSeq 6000. Using 5'RACE with constant-segment primers, TCRalpha and TCRbeta cDNA libraries were constructed, with sample barcodes and unique molecular identifiers added in the process. RNA was extracted from every sample with Trizol reagent. Libraries were amplified in two PCR steps, with a second sample barcode and Illumina TruSeq adapters added in the second step. Sequencing of libraries was performed on an Illumina NovaSeq with 2 x 150 bp paired-end reads. Turning to the authors' computational methods: Demultiplexing of reads and collapsing into UMI-guided consensus sequences were performed with migec v1.2.7. Using mixcr v2.1.11, the UMI consensuses were aligned to TRA and TRB V and J templates and assembled into clonotypes. A clonotype was counted as expanded or contracted only if both edgeR and NoisET called the change significant, with noise models trained on biological replicates. For edgeR calls, a false discovery rate-adjusted p below 0.01 and a log2 fold-change threshold of 1 were applied. As an exploratory analysis of dynamics, max-normalized trajectories of the 1000 most abundant clonotypes were examined by PCA with hierarchical clustering. Separately sequenced CD4+ and CD8+ repertoires were used to assign the CD4 or CD8 phenotype of responding clones. The public reads were run again by TCRdb, first through fastp at Q25 and then through MiXCR, and only productive beta chains were kept. Rows merge per CDR3 protein into single entries with the most common DNA and genes. The V and J calls, along with clone size, are taken from TCRdb and not from the paper's own processing. This sample gives thousands of distinct CDR3 sequences in total; over 15% of them show up just once. The biggest ten clones account for 45% to 65% of the sample.

This clonotype was detected many times. The clone's antigen remains unknown. There are no base qualities to consult, and no much larger clone falls within one base. This TCR derives from an adult woman who had mild COVID-19 (a few samples of this study predate the infection). The sample titles of this study are shuffled in the database, so cell type and time point are left out; the donor was told from shared clones. The sequence links TRBV13 to TRBJ2-5; the D call is possibly TRBD1 or TRBD2, each sharing 5 bases. The sample was PBMCs or a T cell subset sorted from them (not recorded which). The CDR3 protein is CASSSRDGKETQYF. Here is the DNA: TGTGCCAGCAGCTCTAGGGACGGGAAAGAGACCCAGTACTTC.